The 4 T cell receptor beta chains presented below share a single source sample, sequenced in a study of cytomegalovirus exposure and HLA in healthy donors. The assay was immunoSEQ multiplex PCR, and TCRdb's table has in-frame clones only and misses some. The sample records about 110,000 clones, 88% being singletons. The source material was PBMCs. These receptors were collected from a woman younger than 30 in good health and CMV-seronegative.

The chain is built from TRBV4-3 and TRBJ2-1; 7 bases are shared with TRBD2. From germline, CDR1 is LGHNA and CDR2 YSLEER. V trimming: 1 base; J trimming: 10 bases; junction bases outside the gene matches: 7. The CDR3 sequence is 14 residues long. CDR3 nucleotides: TGCGCCAGCAGCCAAGTAGAGGGCGGGAGAGAGCAGTTCTTC. It translates to CASSQVEGGREQFF.

V and J are TRBV7-2 and TRBJ2-3; D call uncertain. Germline V lookup: CDR1 SGHTA, CDR2 FQGNSA. The CDR3 loop spans 14 amino acids. Between the trimmed V and J ends, which lost 1 base and 1 base, there was a span of 6 bases. Here the CDR3 DNA reads TGTGCCAGCAGCTTAGAGGAGCGCACAGATACGCAGTATTTT. The encoded protein is CASSLEERTDTQYF. The full variable domain, its missing parts supplied by reference TRBV7-2 and TRBJ2-3, is GAGVSQSPSNKVTEKGKDVELRCDPISGHTALYWYRQSLGQGLEFLIYFQGNSAPDKSGLPSDRFSAERTGGSVSTLTIQRTQQEDSAVYLCASSLEERTDTQYFGPGTRLTVL.

This clone came up a few times. The V and J genes are TRBV10-3 and TRBJ2-7; D not certain. V gave up 3 bases and J gave up 3 bases, with 3 bases separating them. CDR3 length: 11 amino acids. From germline, CDR1 is ENHRY and CDR2 SYGVKD. This CDR3 reads CAISELYEQYF. CDR3 in DNA: TGTGCCATCAGTGAACTCTACGAGCAGTACTTC.

This chain joins TRBV7-6 and TRBJ2-7; maybe TRBD1 (6 bases). Germline values: CDR1 SGHVS, CDR2 FNYEAQ. The CDR3 contains 12 residues. V lost 5 bases and J 9 bases, leaving 14 bases between the germline ends. CDR3 DNA: TGTGCCAGCAGCCTACAGGGCCCTGTGCAGTACTTC. Protein product: CASSLQGPVQYF.